This TCR beta chain originates from a study of type 1 regulatory T cells. Study at large: T-allo10 is a Tr1-enriched, alloantigen-specific CD4 T cell product made in vitro.

Germline CDR1 is SGHRS and CDR2 is YFSETQ. The germline V and J ends were trimmed by 1 base and 0 bases, with 10 bases remaining between them. There are 15 residues in the CDR3. In TCRdb, the reads were re-called with MiXCR into one record per CDR3 protein. The sample comprises roughly 25,000 distinct CDR3 sequences, 72% of which are singletons, and roughly 14% rests with the top ten. Concerning this clonotype itself: Its antigen is unidentified.

Specimen: cultured T cells, either the whole culture or a sorted T cell fraction (not recorded which). Sample subset: Tr1-enriched cell product generated in vitro against host alloantigens. The chain carries TRBV5-1 and TRBJ1-1; D is unclear. This receptor was taken from a human donor in good health. The CDR3 bases are TGCGCCAGCAGCTTGAGTTTAGGGATGAACACTGAAGCTTTCTTT. The encoded protein is CASSLSLGMNTEAFF.